This T cell receptor beta chain came from a study of blood T cell repertoires in COVID-19. The assay was immunoSEQ multiplex PCR, and TCRdb's table has in-frame clones only and misses some. The sample carries tens of thousands of clones, about 78% recorded once. Sequenced input: peripheral blood. The sequence derives from a man older than 75 with acute or convalescent COVID-19.

The CDR3: CASSPTSGGGNEQFF. CDR3 DNA sequence: TGTGCCAGCTCACCGACTAGCGGGGGGGGGAATGAGCAGTTCTTC. J is TRBJ2-1 and V is TRBV18, with 14 bases matching TRBD2. V was clipped by 3 bases and J by 7 bases; unmatched bases: 2. From germline, CDR1 is KGHSH and CDR2 LQKENI. The CDR3 loop spans 15 amino acids. The full variable domain, completed using reference TRBV18 and TRBJ2-1, is NAGVMQNPRHLVRRRGQEARLRCSPMKGHSHVYWYRQLPEEGLKFMVYLQKENIIDESGMPKERFSAEFPKEGPSILRIQQVVRGDSAAYFCASSPTSGGGNEQFFGPGTRLTVL.